A selection of T cell receptor beta chains follows, all from one sample in a study of T cells in Graves' hyperthyroidism and ophthalmopathy. TCRdb itself ran the multiplex PCR reads through MiXCR, one entry per CDR3 protein. Among 350,000 to 400,000 distinct CDR3 sequences listed, around a sixth were seen once. The material sequenced was blood. These receptors all stem from a man in his late teens or twenties with Graves' ophthalmopathy. The CDR3 runs from the conserved cysteine through the conserved F or W. A D gene is named only where the DNA matches it firmly. Clone size, where shown, is once, few, many, or a class for clones that have expanded.

V gene,D gene,J gene,clone size,CDR3 protein,CDR3 DNA
TRBV6-1,NA,TRBJ1-1,NA,CASSSLTESTATEAFF,TGTGCCAGCAGTTCTCTGACTGAGAGCACGGCCACTGAAGCTTTCTTT
TRBV28,NA,TRBJ1-4,NA,CASSLSGSEKLFF,TGTGCCAGCAGTTTATCAGGGTCTGAAAAACTGTTTTTT
TRBV20-1,NA,TRBJ2-5,NA,CSAIRGETQYF,TGCAGTGCTATCAGGGGCGAGACCCAGTACTTC
TRBV27,NA,TRBJ2-5,NA,CASSLLWRQETQYF,TGTGCCAGCAGTTTACTATGGAGGCAAGAGACCCAGTACTTC
TRBV5-1,TRBD1,TRBJ1-4,NA,CASRKEGQGAEKLFF,TGCGCCAGCAGGAAGGAGGGACAGGGGGCGGAAAAACTGTTTTTT
TRBV7-2,TRBD1,TRBJ2-5,NA,CASTQGVETQYF,TGTGCCAGCACCCAGGGGGTCGAGACCCAGTACTTC
TRBV7-6,TRBD1,TRBJ2-7,many,CASGRGQNYEQYF,TGTGCCAGCGGTCGGGGACAGAATTACGAGCAGTACTTC
TRBV28,NA,TRBJ2-3,NA,CATNRVAEITDTQYF,TGTGCCACCAATAGGGTAGCGGAAATAACAGATACGCAGTATTTT
TRBV5-1,NA,TRBJ1-2,NA,CASSLENTNYGYTF,TGCGCCAGCAGCTTGGAGAATACTAACTATGGCTACACCTTC
TRBV7-9,NA,TRBJ2-1,many,CASSLQGHEQFF,TGTGCCAGCAGCTTACAGGGTCATGAGCAGTTCTTC
TRBV11-2,NA,TRBJ2-2,many,CASSLLTGELFF,TGTGCCAGCAGCTTATTGACCGGGGAGCTGTTTTTT
TRBV6-5,TRBD1,TRBJ1-6,many,CASSYTGQVNSPLHF,TGTGCCAGCAGTTACACGGGACAGGTGAATTCACCCCTCCACTTT
TRBV10-3,NA,TRBJ1-2,few,CAISDDRNYGYTF,TGTGCCATCAGTGACGACAGGAACTATGGCTACACCTTC
TRBV28,TRBD2,TRBJ2-1,many,CASSPIRLAGGNEQFF,TGTGCCAGCAGTCCCATTAGACTAGCGGGCGGGAATGAGCAGTTCTTC
TRBV13,TRBD2,TRBJ2-2,NA,CASSGPSGGENTGELFF,TGTGCCAGCAGCGGACCTAGCGGGGGGGAGAACACCGGGGAGCTGTTTTTT
TRBV7-6,TRBD1,TRBJ2-1,few,CASSFGQGAGNEQFF,TGTGCCAGCAGCTTTGGACAGGGGGCGGGCAATGAGCAGTTCTTC
TRBV20-1,TRBD1,TRBJ2-7,NA,CSARDRGGSYEQYF,TGCAGTGCGAGGGACAGGGGAGGATCCTACGAGCAGTACTTC
TRBV15,NA,TRBJ1-4,many,CATSRDGTNEKLFF,TGTGCCACCAGCAGAGATGGGACTAATGAAAAACTGTTTTTT
TRBV6-2/TRBV6-3,NA,TRBJ1-2,NA,CASSFHQGSGYTF,TGTGCCAGCAGTTTCCACCAAGGTAGCGGCTACACCTTC
TRBV13,NA,TRBJ1-1,many,CASSSAADRSTEAFF,TGTGCCAGCAGCTCAGCAGCCGACAGGAGCACTGAAGCTTTCTTT
TRBV20-1,NA,TRBJ2-7,many,CSATGGHSYEQYF,TGCAGTGCTACCGGGGGACACAGCTACGAGCAGTACTTC
TRBV9,NA,TRBJ2-3,NA,CASSVGPGDTQYF,TGTGCCAGCAGCGTAGGCCCCGGAGATACGCAGTATTTT
TRBV28,NA,TRBJ1-5,many,CASSFLSGQSNQPQHF,TGTGCCAGCAGTTTCCTCTCGGGGCAAAGCAATCAGCCCCAGCATTTT
TRBV7-9,TRBD1,TRBJ1-2,many,CASSLTGQGVDGYTF,TGTGCCAGCAGCCTCACCGGACAGGGGGTAGATGGCTACACCTTC
TRBV4-1,NA,TRBJ2-7,NA,CASSQEGSVGYEQYF,TGCGCCAGCAGCCAAGAGGGGAGCGTCGGCTACGAGCAGTACTTC
TRBV19,TRBD1,TRBJ1-2,once,CASTGTGRYYGYTF,TGTGCCAGTACCGGGACAGGGAGGTACTATGGCTACACCTTC
TRBV13,NA,TRBJ2-5,many,CASNIPGAETQYF,TGTGCCAGCAACATCCCGGGCGCGGAGACCCAGTACTTC
TRBV7-6,NA,TRBJ1-3,NA,CASQNPGSSGNTIYF,TGTGCCAGCCAGAATCCGGGGAGCTCTGGAAACACCATATATTTT
TRBV7-9,NA,TRBJ1-6,few,CASSLVKRNSPLHF,TGTGCCAGCAGCTTGGTCAAACGCAATTCACCCCTCCACTTT
TRBV2,TRBD1,TRBJ2-1,many,CASQGATYNEQFF,TGTGCCAGCCAGGGGGCGACCTACAATGAGCAGTTCTTC
TRBV24-1,TRBD1,TRBJ2-1,NA,CATSDPGQGRGEQFF,TGTGCCACCAGTGACCCGGGACAGGGACGGGGTGAGCAGTTCTTC
TRBV2,NA,TRBJ1-5,many,CASSRERGFSNQPQHF,TGTGCCAGCAGTCGGGAGCGCGGGTTTAGCAATCAGCCCCAGCATTTT
TRBV6-6,NA,TRBJ2-7,many,CASSYSSSEFEQYF,TGTGCCAGCAGTTATAGTAGTTCGGAGTTCGAGCAGTACTTC
TRBV2,NA,TRBJ2-3,NA,CASSEAPGVGTDTQYF,TGTGCCAGCAGTGAAGCGCCGGGGGTCGGCACAGATACGCAGTATTTT
TRBV14,NA,TRBJ2-2,NA,CASSHGNPETGELFF,TGTGCCAGCAGTCACGGAAATCCAGAAACCGGGGAGCTGTTTTTT
TRBV5-6,NA,TRBJ2-3,few,CASSDRGRGSADTQYF,TGTGCCAGCAGCGATCGGGGGCGGGGGTCCGCAGATACGCAGTATTTT
TRBV28,NA,TRBJ2-1,few,CASSFQGQGNEQFF,TGTGCCAGCAGTTTCCAGGGCCAAGGCAATGAGCAGTTCTTC
TRBV10-3,NA,TRBJ1-1,few,CAIAETGVDTEAFF,TGTGCCATTGCAGAGACGGGGGTGGACACTGAAGCTTTCTTT
TRBV6-2/TRBV6-3,NA,TRBJ2-3,many,CASSYSRVVPDTQYF,TGTGCCAGCAGTTACTCGAGGGTGGTACCAGATACGCAGTATTTT
TRBV3-1,NA,TRBJ1-3,few,CASRHGATGNTIYF,TGTGCCAGCAGACACGGGGCCACTGGAAACACCATATATTTT
TRBV5-1,TRBD1,TRBJ1-1,many,CASSQQGPSNTEAFF,TGCGCCAGCAGTCAACAGGGGCCATCGAACACTGAAGCTTTCTTT
TRBV29-1,TRBD1,TRBJ1-4,many,CSVRDSHDATNEKLFF,TGCAGCGTTCGGGACAGCCACGACGCAACTAATGAAAAACTGTTTTTT
TRBV20-1,TRBD1,TRBJ1-6,few,CSGGTGALQFNSPLHF,TGCAGTGGGGGGACAGGCGCCTTACAGTTTAATTCACCCCTCCACTTT
TRBV2,NA,TRBJ1-5,NA,CASSGASNQPQHF,TGTGCCAGCAGTGGAGCGAGCAATCAGCCCCAGCATTTT
TRBV6-5,NA,TRBJ2-3,NA,CASMFGASTDTQYF,TGTGCCAGCATGTTCGGGGCTAGCACAGATACGCAGTATTTT
TRBV5-1,NA,TRBJ2-2,many,CASSGGDRHTGELFF,TGCGCCAGCAGCGGGGGGGACAGACACACCGGGGAGCTGTTTTTT
TRBV2,NA,TRBJ2-5,NA,CASSDVDGETQYF,TGTGCCAGCAGTGACGTGGACGGAGAGACCCAGTACTTC
TRBV12-3/TRBV12-4,NA,TRBJ2-3,many,CASSGPDTQYF,TGTGCCAGCTCGGGTCCAGATACGCAGTATTTT
TRBV18,NA,TRBJ2-1,few,CASSITGTSSYNEQFF,TGTGCCAGCTCGATTACAGGCACCAGCTCCTACAATGAGCAGTTCTTC
TRBV15,NA,TRBJ1-4,many,CATSRDKLLNEKLFF,TGTGCCACCAGCAGAGACAAGCTCCTTAATGAAAAACTGTTTTTT
TRBV6-5,NA,TRBJ2-2,few,CASSYRPNTGELFF,TGTGCCAGCAGTTACAGGCCGAACACCGGGGAGCTGTTTTTT
TRBV3-1,NA,TRBJ2-3,few,CASSQELSYIATSTDTQYF,TGTGCCAGCAGCCAAGAGCTTAGTTACATAGCCACCAGCACAGATACGCAGTATTTT
TRBV18,TRBD1,TRBJ1-4,many,CASSQRQGINEKLFF,TGTGCCAGCTCACAACGACAGGGGATTAATGAAAAACTGTTTTTT
TRBV5-5,TRBD1,TRBJ2-3,many,CASSLVGGTGSDTQYF,TGTGCCAGCAGCTTGGTTGGAGGGACAGGGTCCGATACGCAGTATTTT
TRBV7-8,NA,TRBJ2-1,many,CASSLAGGRFYNEQFF,TGTGCCAGCAGCTTAGCGGGGGGGCGATTCTACAATGAGCAGTTCTTC